Listed here are 13 T cell receptor beta chains from one sample, sequenced in a study of OX40 agonist ivuxolimab in advanced cancers. Sequenced by immunoSEQ multiplex PCR; TCRdb stores in-frame clones only, minus some. The profile shows fewer than 85,000 clones, about 88% of them singletons. Specimen: CD4+ or CD8+ T cells sorted from blood, collected in a trial of the OX40 agonist ivuxolimab. These receptors came from an adult with an advanced solid tumor such as melanoma, head and neck, liver or kidney cancer.

The chain couples TRBV5-1 to TRBJ2-7; possibly TRBD2 for D (5 bases). CDR1 and CDR2 (germline): SGHRS, YFSETQ. Trimming left V 0 bases short and J 3 bases short, with 7 bases between. The CDR3 is 13 amino acids. The CDR3 spells CASSLGGRYEQYF. In DNA, the CDR3 is TGCGCCAGCAGCTTGGGAGGGCGCTACGAGCAGTACTTC.

The chain joins TRBV11-3 to TRBJ2-1; unclear D gene. V shed 0 bases and J shed 8 bases, with 11 bases lying between them. Germline V gene lookup returns CDR1 SGHNT and CDR2 YENEEA. This CDR3 has 14 residues. CDR3 in amino acids: CASSLEWATDEQFF. CDR3 DNA: TGTGCCAGCAGCTTAGAATGGGCCACAGATGAGCAGTTCTTC.

V and J are TRBV18 and TRBJ1-5; 7 bases fit TRBD1. This CDR3 is built from 14 residues. V shed 6 bases, J shed 3 bases, and the junction held 5 bases outside the gene matches. Germline lookup yields CDR1 KGHSH and CDR2 LQKENI. The CDR3 bases are TGTGCCAGCTCTCGAGACAGGGACAATCAGCCCCAGCATTTT. Translation: CASSRDRDNQPQHF.

This chain uses TRBV25-1 with TRBJ1-1; a weak D match, TRBD1 (5 bases). The CDR3 extends over 16 amino acids. Germline V lookup: CDR1 MGHDK, CDR2 SYGVNS. With 2 bases removed from V and 5 bases from J, the gap between germline ends came to 18 bases. The CDR3 reads CASSEGRATGGTEAFF. CDR3 DNA: TGTGCCAGCAGTGAAGGACGGGCCACAGGTGGGACTGAAGCTTTCTTT.

V usage is TRBV4-2 and J usage is TRBJ2-3; D is possibly TRBD2 (5 bases). The CDR3 covers 15 residues. V lost 1 base to trimming and J lost 0 bases, with 8 bases between them. Germline V gives CDR1 LGHNA, CDR2 YNFKEQ. The CDR3 bases are TGTGCCAGCAGCCAAGGAGCGGTAAGCACAGATACGCAGTATTTT. Translating gives CASSQGAVSTDTQYF.

CDR3 bases: TGTGCCAGCAGTTACTCATCACAGGGATCTGAAGCTTTCTTT. Translated: CASSYSSQGSEAFF. This rearrangement joins TRBV6-6 to TRBJ1-1; perhaps TRBD1 as D (6 bases). Germline-derived CDR1 and CDR2 are MNHNY and SVGAGI (reference sequence). The CDR3 spans 14 residues. The V and J ends lost 0 bases and 6 bases respectively, with 11 bases between them.

CDR3 loop: CASSLPGHKKEKLFF. CDR3 coding DNA: TGTGCCAGCAGCTTACCCGGACATAAGAAGGAAAAACTGTTTTTT. The V and J genes are TRBV7-9 and TRBJ1-4, with a tentative D call TRBD1 (5 bases). Germline-derived CDR1 and CDR2 are SEHNR and FQNEAQ (reference sequence). Trimming removed 2 bases at V and 8 bases at J, with 15 bases between. The CDR3 extends over 15 amino acids.

The chain links TRBV2 to TRBJ2-4; 7 nucleotides match TRBD1. In germline, CDR1 is SNHLY, CDR2 FYNNEI. The CDR3 totals 14 residues. With 3 bases clipped from V and 5 bases from J, the junction kept 4 bases outside the gene matches. CDR3 DNA: TGTGCCAGCAGTGAGCGGACAGGAGAAAACATTCAGTACTTC. It translates to CASSERTGENIQYF.

The chain is built from TRBV18 and TRBJ2-7; perhaps D is TRBD1 or TRBD2 (5 bases each). Germline V CDR1 and CDR2: KGHSH, LQKENI. Trimming shortened V by 6 bases and J by 4 bases, and 16 bases separated the two germline ends. The CDR3 has 14 residues. The CDR3 loop reads CASSGPTDLYEQYF. DNA of the CDR3: TGTGCCAGCTCGGGACCCACCGATCTTTACGAGCAGTACTTC. Based on the CDR3 plus reference TRBV18 and TRBJ2-7, the full variable domain is NAGVMQNPRHLVRRRGQEARLRCSPMKGHSHVYWYRQLPEEGLKFMVYLQKENIIDESGMPKERFSAEFPKEGPSILRIQQVVRGDSAAYFCASSGPTDLYEQYFGPGTRLTVT.

The rearrangement uses TRBV9 and TRBJ2-3; D possibly matches TRBD1 or TRBD2 (5 bases each). The CDR3 extends over 13 amino acids. Trimming took 7 bases from V and 4 from J, leaving 13 bases between them. CDR1 is SGDLS, CDR2 YYNGEE, per germline. The CDR3 sequence is CASGGSRADTQYF. In nucleotides, the CDR3 is TGTGCCAGCGGGGGTAGCAGGGCAGATACGCAGTATTTT.

This sequence joins TRBV25-1 and TRBJ2-2, with 7 bases matching TRBD1. Per the germline V gene, CDR1 is MGHDK and CDR2 is SYGVNS. The J segment lost 4 bases and the V segment lost 6 bases, leaving 2 bases of the junction unmatched. The CDR3 has 13 amino acids. This chain's CDR3 is CASRGQSTGELFF. The CDR3 nucleotides are TGTGCCAGCAGGGGACAGAGCACCGGGGAGCTGTTTTTT.

This rearrangement joins TRBV18 to TRBJ1-1, with D possibly TRBD1 on 5 matching bases. This CDR3 comprises 16 residues. The V gene lost 3 bases and the J gene lost 1 base, with 15 bases spanning the gap. Germline CDR1 reads KGHSH; CDR2 reads LQKENI. CDR3 residues: CASSPSGTGGNTEAFF. DNA for the CDR3: TGTGCCAGCTCACCGTCCGGGACGGGGGGGAACACTGAAGCTTTCTTT.

This chain joins TRBV27 and TRBJ2-7; 7 nucleotides line up with TRBD1. V shed 3 bases, J shed 5 bases, and the junction held 1 base outside the gene matches. This CDR3 has 12 residues. Germline CDR1 reads MNHEY; CDR2 reads SMNVEV (reference sequence). CDR3 coding DNA: TGTGCCAGCAGTTTTAGGGGGCACGAGCAGTACTTC. Translated: CASSFRGHEQYF.